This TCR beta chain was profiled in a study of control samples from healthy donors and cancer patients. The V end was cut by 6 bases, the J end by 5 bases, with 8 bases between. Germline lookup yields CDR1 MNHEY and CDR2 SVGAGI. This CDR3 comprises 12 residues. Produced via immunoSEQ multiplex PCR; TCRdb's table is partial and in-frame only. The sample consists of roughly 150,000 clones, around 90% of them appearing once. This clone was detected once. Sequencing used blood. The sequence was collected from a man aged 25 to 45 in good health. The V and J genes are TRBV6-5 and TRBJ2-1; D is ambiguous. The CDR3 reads CASRLTNNEQFF. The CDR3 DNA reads TGTGCCAGCAGACTGACGAACAATGAGCAGTTCTTC.